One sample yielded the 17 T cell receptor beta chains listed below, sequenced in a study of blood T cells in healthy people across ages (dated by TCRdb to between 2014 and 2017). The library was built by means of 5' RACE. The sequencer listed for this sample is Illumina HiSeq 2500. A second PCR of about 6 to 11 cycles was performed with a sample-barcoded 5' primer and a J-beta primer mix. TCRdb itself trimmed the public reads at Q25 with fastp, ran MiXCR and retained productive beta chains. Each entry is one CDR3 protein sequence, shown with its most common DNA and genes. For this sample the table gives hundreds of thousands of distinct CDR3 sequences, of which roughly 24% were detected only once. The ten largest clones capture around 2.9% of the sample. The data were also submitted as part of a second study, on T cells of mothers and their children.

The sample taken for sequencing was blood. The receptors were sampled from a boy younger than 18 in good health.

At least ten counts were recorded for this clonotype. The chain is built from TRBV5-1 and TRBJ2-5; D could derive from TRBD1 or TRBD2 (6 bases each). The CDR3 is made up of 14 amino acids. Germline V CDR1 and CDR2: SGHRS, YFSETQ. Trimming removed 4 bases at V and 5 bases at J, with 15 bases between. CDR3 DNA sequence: TGCGCCAGCAGCGTCCGACAAGGGGGGGAGACCCAGTACTTC. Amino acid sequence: CASSVRQGGETQYF.

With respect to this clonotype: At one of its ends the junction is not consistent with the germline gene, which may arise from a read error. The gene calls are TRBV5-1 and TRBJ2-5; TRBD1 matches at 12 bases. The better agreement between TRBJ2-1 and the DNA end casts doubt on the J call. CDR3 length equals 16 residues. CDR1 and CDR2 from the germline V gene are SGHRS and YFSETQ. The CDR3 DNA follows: TGCTCCAGCAGCTCCTTCCGGGACAGGGGGCTGAGTGAGCAGTTCTTC. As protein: CSSSSFRDRGLSEQFF.

CDR3 amino acids: CSASAVEGSNQPQHF. CDR3 nucleotides: TGCAGTGCTAGTGCCGTAGAGGGTAGCAATCAGCCCCAGCATTTT. The gene calls are TRBV20-1 and TRBJ1-5; no clear D gene. CDR1 and CDR2 (germline): DFQATT, SNEGSKA (reference sequence). This CDR3 comprises 15 residues. The ends were cut back, 3 bases at V and 0 bases at J, with 12 bases in the middle.

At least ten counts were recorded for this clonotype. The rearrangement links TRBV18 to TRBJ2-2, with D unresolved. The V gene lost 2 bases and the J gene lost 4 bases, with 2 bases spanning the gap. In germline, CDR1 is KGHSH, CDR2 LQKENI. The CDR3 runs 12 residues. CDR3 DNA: TGTGCCAGCTCACCATTCACCGGGGAGCTGTTTTTT. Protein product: CASSPFTGELFF.

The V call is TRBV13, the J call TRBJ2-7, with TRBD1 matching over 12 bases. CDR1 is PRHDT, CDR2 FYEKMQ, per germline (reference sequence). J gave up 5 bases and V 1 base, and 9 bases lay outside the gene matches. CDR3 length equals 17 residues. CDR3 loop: CASSLVWGQGAPHEQYF. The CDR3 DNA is TGTGCCAGCAGCTTAGTGTGGGGACAGGGGGCCCCCCACGAGCAGTACTTC. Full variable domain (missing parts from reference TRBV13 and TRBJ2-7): AAGVIQSPRHLIKEKRETATLKCYPIPRHDTVYWYQQGPGQDPQFLISFYEKMQSDKGSIPDRFSAQQFSDYHSELNMSSLELGDSALYFCASSLVWGQGAPHEQYFGPGTRLTVT.

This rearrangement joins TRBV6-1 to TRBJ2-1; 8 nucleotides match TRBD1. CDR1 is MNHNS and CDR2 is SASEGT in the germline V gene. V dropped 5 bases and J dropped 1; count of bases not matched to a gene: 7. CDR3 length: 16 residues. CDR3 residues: CASSTWTGNSYNEQFF. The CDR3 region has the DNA TGTGCCAGCAGTACCTGGACAGGGAATTCCTACAATGAGCAGTTCTTC.

The CDR3 loop reads CASSLRLGRGYGNNEQFF. Written as DNA, the CDR3 is TGTGCCAGCAGTTTAAGATTAGGTCGGGGTTACGGCAACAATGAGCAGTTCTTC. This sequence joins TRBV12-3 or TRBV12-4 and TRBJ2-5; D might be TRBD2 (5 bases). The better agreement between TRBJ2-1 and the DNA end casts doubt on the J call. The CDR3 is 18 amino acids.

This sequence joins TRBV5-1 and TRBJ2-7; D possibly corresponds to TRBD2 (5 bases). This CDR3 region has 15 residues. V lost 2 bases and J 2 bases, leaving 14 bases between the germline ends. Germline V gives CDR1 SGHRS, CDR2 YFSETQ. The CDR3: CASSFLFSGTYEQYF. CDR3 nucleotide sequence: TGCGCCAGCAGCTTTTTATTCTCCGGGACCTACGAGCAGTACTTC.

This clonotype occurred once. DNA for the CDR3: TGTGCCAGCAGTTACTCGAGCGCTGACTACCCCTACAATGAGCAGTTCTTC. Residues: CASSYSSADYPYNEQFF. The chain carries TRBV6-5 and TRBJ2-1, with a weak D call TRBD2 (5 bases). CDR3 length: 17 residues. Germline loops: CDR1 MNHEY, CDR2 SVGAGI. Trimming removed 0 bases at V and 2 bases at J, with 14 bases between.

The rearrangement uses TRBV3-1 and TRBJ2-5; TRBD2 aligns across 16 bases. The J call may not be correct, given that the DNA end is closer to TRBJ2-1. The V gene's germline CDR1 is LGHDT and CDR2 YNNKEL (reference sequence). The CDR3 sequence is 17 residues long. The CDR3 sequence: CASSAGTSGGARNEQFF. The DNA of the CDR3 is TGTGCCAGCAGTGCCGGGACTAGCGGGGGGGCTCGTAATGAGCAGTTCTTC.

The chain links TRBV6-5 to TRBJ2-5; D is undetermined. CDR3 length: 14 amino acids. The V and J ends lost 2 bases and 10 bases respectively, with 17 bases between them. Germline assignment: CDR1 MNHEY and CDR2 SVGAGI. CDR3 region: CASSYNVNLDRQYF. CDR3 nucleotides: TGTGCCAGCAGTTACAACGTTAACCTAGACCGCCAGTACTTC.

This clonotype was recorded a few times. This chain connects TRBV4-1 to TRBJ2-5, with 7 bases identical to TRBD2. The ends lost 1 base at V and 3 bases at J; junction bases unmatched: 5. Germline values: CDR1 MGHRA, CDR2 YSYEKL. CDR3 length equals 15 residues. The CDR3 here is CASSQGAGREETQYF. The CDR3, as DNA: TGCGCCAGCAGCCAAGGAGCGGGGAGGGAAGAGACCCAGTACTTC.

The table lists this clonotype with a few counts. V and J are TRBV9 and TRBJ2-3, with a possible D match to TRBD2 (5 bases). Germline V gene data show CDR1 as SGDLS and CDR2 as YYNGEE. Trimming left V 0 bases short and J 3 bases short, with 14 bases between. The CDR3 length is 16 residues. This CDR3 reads CASSVDRARGTDTQYF. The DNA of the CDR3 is TGTGCCAGCAGCGTAGATCGGGCGAGAGGGACAGATACGCAGTATTTT.

The CDR3 region is CASSPPTGIYEQYF. The CDR3 nucleotides read TGTGCCAGCTCACCACCGACAGGAATCTACGAGCAGTACTTC. The V and J genes are TRBV18 and TRBJ2-7; D may be TRBD1 (6 bases). Germline lookup yields CDR1 KGHSH and CDR2 LQKENI. This CDR3 is 14 amino acids long. Trimming stripped 0 bases from V and 3 bases from J, with 9 bases between.

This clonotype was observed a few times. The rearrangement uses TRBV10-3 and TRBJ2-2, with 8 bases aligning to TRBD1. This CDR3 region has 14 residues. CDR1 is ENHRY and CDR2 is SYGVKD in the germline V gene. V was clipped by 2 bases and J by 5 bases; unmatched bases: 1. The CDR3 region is CAISEDRGTGELFF. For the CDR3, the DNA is TGTGCCATCAGTGAGGACAGGGGAACCGGGGAGCTGTTTTTT.

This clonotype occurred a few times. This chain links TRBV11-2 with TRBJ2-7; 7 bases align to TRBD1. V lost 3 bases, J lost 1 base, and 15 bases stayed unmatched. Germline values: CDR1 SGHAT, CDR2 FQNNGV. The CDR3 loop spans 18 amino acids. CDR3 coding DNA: TGTGCCAGCAGCTTCCGAATGACCGGGACAGAAGTTTCCTACGAGCAGTACTTC. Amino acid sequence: CASSFRMTGTEVSYEQYF. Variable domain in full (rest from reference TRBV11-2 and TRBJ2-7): EAGVAQSPRYKIIEKRQSVAFWCNPISGHATLYWYQQILGQGPKLLIQFQNNGVVDDSQLPKDRFSAERLKGVDSTLKIQPAKLEDSAVYLCASSFRMTGTEVSYEQYFGPGTRLTVT.

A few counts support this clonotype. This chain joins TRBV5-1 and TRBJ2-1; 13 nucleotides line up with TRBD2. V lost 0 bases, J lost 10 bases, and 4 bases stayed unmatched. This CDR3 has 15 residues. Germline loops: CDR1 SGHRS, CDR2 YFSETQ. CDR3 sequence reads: CASSLGLAGGLEQFF. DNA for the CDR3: TGCGCCAGCAGCTTGGGACTAGCGGGGGGCCTGGAGCAGTTCTTC. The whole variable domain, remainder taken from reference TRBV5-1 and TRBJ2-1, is KAGVTQTPRYLIKTRGQQVTLSCSPISGHRSVSWYQQTPGQGLQFLFEYFSETQRNKGNFPGRFSGRQFSNSRSEMNVSTLELGDSALYLCASSLGLAGGLEQFFGPGTRLTVL.